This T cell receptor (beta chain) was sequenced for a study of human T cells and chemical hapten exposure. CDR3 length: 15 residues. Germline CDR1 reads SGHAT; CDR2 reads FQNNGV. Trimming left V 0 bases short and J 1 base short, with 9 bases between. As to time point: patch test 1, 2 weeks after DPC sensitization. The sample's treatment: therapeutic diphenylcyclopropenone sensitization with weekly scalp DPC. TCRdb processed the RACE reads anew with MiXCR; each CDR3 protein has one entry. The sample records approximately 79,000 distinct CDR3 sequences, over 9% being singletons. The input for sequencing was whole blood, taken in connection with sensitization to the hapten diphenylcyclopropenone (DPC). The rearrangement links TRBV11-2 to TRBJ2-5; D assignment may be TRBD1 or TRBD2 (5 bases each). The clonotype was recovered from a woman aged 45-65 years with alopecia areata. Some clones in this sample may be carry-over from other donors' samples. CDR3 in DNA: TGTGCCAGCAGCTTAGAAGCAGGGACCCAAGAGACCCAGTACTTC. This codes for CASSLEAGTQETQYF.